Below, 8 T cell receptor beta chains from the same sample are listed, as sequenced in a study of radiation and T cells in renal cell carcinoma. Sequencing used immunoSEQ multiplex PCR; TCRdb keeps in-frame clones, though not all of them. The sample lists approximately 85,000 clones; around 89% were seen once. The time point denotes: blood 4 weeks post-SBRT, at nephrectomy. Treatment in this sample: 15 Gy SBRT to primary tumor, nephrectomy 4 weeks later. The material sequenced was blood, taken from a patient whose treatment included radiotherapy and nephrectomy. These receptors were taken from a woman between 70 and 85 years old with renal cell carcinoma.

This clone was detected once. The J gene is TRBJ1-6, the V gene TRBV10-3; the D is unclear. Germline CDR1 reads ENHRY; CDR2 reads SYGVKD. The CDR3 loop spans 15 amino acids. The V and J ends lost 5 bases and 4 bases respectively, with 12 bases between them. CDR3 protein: CAISTKSDYNSPLHF. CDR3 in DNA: TGTGCCATCAGTACAAAGTCGGATTATAATTCACCCCTCCACTTT.

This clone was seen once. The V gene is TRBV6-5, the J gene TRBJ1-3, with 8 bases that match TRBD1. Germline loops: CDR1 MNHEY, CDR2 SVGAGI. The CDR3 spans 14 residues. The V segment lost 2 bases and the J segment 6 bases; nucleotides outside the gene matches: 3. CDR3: CASSYRQGQNTIYF. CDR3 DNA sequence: TGTGCCAGCAGTTACAGACAGGGGCAAAACACCATATATTTT.

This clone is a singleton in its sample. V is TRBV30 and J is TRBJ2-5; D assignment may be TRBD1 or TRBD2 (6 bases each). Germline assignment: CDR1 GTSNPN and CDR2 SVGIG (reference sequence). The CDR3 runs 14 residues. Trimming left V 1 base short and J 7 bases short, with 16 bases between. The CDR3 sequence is CAWSGLGGGGTQYF. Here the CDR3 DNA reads TGTGCCTGGAGTGGCCTTGGTGGAGGGGGGACCCAGTACTTC. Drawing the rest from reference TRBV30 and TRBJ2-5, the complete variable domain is SQTIHQWPATLVQPVGSPLSLECTVEGTSNPNLYWYRQAAGRGLQLLFYSVGIGQISSEVPQNLSASRPQDRQFILSSKKLLLSDSGFYLCAWSGLGGGGTQYFGPGTRLLVL.

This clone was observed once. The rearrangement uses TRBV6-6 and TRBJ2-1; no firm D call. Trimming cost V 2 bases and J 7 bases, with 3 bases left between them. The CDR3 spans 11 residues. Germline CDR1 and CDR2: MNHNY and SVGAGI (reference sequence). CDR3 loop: CASSYQNEQFF. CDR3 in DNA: TGTGCCAGCAGTTACCAGAATGAGCAGTTCTTC.

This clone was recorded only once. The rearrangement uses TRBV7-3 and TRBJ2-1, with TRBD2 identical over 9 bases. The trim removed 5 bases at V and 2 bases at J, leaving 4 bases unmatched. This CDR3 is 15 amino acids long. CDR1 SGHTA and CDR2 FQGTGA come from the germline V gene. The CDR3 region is CASSPLAGPYNEQFF. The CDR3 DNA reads TGTGCCAGCAGCCCCCTAGCGGGGCCCTACAATGAGCAGTTCTTC.

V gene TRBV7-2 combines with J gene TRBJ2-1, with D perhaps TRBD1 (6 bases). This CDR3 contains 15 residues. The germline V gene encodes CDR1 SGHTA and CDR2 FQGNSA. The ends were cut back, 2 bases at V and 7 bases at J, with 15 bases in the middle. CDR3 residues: CASSLLGAFINEQFF. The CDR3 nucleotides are TGTGCCAGCAGCTTATTGGGGGCGTTTATAAATGAGCAGTTCTTC.

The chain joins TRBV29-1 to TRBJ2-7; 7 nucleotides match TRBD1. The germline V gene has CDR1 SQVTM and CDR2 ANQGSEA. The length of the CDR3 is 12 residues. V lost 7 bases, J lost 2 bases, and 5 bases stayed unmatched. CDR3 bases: TGCAGCGCCTTGACAGGGCCCTACGAGCAGTACTTC. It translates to CSALTGPYEQYF.

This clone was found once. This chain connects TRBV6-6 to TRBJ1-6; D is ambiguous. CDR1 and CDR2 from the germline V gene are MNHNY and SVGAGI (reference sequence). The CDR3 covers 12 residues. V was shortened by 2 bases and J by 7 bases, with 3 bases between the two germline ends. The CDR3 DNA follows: TGTGCCAGCAGTTACCCCAATTCACCCCTCCACTTT. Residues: CASSYPNSPLHF.